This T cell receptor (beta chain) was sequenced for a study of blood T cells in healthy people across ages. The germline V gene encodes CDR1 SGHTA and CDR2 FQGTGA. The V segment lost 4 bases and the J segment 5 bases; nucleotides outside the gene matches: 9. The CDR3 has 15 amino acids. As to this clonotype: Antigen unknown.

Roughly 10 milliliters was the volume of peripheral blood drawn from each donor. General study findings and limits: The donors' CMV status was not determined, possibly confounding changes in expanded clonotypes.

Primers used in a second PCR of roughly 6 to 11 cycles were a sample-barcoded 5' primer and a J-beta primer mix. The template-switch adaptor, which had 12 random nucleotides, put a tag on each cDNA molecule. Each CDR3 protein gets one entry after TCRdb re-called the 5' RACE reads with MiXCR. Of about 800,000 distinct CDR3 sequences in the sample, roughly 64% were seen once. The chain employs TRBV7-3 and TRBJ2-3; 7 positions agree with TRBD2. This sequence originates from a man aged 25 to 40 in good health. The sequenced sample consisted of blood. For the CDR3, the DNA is TGTGCCAGCAGCTCCTCGCGGGAGAGGGTAGATACGCAGTATTTT. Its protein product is CASSSSRERVDTQYF.